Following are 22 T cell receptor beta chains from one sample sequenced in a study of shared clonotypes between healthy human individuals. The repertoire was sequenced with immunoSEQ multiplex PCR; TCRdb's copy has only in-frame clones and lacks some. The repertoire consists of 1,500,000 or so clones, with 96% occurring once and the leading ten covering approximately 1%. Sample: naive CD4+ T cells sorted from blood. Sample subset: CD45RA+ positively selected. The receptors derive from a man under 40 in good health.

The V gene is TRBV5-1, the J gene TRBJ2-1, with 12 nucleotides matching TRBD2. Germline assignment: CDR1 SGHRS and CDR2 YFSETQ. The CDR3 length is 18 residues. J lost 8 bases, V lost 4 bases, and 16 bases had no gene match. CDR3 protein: CASSLGLAGPPIGDEQFF. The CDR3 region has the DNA TGCGCCAGCAGCCTCGGACTAGCGGGACCCCCAATTGGGGATGAGCAGTTCTTC.

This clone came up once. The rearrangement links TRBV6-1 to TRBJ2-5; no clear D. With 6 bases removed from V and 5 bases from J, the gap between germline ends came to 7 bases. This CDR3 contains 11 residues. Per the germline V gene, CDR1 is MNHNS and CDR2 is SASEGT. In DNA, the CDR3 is TGTGCCAGCAGAACGGCGGAGACCCAGTACTTC. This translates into CASRTAETQYF.

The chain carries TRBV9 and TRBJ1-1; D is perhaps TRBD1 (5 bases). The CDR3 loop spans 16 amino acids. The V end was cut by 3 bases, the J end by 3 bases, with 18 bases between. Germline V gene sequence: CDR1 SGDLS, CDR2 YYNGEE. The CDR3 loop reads CASSEGPPHGDTEAFF. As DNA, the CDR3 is TGTGCCAGCAGCGAGGGACCACCCCACGGGGACACTGAAGCTTTCTTT.

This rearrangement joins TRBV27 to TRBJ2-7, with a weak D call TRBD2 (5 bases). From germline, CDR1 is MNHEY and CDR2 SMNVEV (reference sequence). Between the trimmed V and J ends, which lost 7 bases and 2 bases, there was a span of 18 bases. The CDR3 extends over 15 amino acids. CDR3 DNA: TGTGCCAGCACATCGGTGGTGGGAGTGGCCTACGAGCAGTACTTC. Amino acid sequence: CASTSVVGVAYEQYF.

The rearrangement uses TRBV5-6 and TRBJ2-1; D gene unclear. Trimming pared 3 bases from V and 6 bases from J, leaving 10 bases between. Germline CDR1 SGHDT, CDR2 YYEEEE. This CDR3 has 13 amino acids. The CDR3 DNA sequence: TGTGCCAGCAGCTGGAACGGACGCAATGAGCAGTTCTTC. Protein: CASSWNGRNEQFF.

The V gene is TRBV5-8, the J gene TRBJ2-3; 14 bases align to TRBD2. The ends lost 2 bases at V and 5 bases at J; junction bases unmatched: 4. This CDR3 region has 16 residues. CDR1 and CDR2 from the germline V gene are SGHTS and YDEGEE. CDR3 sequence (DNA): TGTGCCAGCAGCTTACGACTAGCGGGAGGGATAGATACGCAGTATTTT. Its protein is CASSLRLAGGIDTQYF.

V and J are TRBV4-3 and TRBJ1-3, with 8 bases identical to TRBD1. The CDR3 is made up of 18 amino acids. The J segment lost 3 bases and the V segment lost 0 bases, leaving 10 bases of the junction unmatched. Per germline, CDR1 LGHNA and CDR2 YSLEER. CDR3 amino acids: CASSQEVWQGASGNTIYF. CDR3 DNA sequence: TGCGCCAGCAGCCAAGAGGTTTGGCAGGGGGCTAGTGGAAACACCATATATTTT.

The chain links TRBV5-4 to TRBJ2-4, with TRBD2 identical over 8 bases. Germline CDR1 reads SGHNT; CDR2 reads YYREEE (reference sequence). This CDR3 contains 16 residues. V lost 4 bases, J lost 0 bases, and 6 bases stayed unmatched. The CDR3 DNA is TGTGCCAGCAGCCCCCCGGGGGGGGGAGCCAAAAACATTCAGTACTTC. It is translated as CASSPPGGGAKNIQYF.

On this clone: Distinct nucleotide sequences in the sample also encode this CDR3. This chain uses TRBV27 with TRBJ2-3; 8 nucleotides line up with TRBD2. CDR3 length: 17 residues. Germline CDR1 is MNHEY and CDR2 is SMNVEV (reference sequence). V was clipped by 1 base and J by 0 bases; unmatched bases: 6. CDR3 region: CASSLLGLAGSTDTQYF. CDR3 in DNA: TGTGCCAGCAGTTTATTAGGCCTAGCGGGTAGCACAGATACGCAGTATTTT.

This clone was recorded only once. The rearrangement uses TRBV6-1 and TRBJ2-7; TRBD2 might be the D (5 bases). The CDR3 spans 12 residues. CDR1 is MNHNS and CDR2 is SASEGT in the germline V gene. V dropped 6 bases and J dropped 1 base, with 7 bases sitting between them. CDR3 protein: CASRERSYEQYF. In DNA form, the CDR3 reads TGTGCCAGCAGGGAGCGGTCCTACGAGCAGTACTTC.

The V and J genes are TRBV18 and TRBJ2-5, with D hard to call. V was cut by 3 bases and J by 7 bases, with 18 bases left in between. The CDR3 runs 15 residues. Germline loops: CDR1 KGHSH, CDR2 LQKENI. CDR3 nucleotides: TGTGCCAGCTCACCCTCGCTGGCTCCTTTCGTGACCCAGTACTTC. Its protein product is CASSPSLAPFVTQYF.

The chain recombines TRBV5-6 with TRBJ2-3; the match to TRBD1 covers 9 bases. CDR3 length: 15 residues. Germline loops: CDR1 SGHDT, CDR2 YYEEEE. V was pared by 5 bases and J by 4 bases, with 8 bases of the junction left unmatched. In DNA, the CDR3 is TGTGCCAGCAGGCGACAGGGGGGTGTGGCAGATACGCAGTATTTT. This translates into CASRRQGGVADTQYF.

CDR3 sequence (DNA): TGTGCCAGCAGGTGGGGGATCGGCTACGAGCAGTACTTC. Protein product: CASRWGIGYEQYF. This sequence joins TRBV2 and TRBJ2-7; perhaps D is TRBD1 or TRBD2 (5 bases each). The CDR3 is 13 amino acids. Trimming shortened V by 6 bases and J by 3 bases, and 12 bases separated the two germline ends. In germline, CDR1 is SNHLY, CDR2 FYNNEI. The complete variable domain, with remaining parts taken from reference TRBV2 and TRBJ2-7, reads EPEVTQTPSHQVTQMGQEVILRCVPISNHLYFYWYRQILGQKVEFLVSFYNNEISEKSEIFDDQFSVERPDGSNFTLKIRSTKLEDSAMYFCASRWGIGYEQYFGPGTRLTVT.

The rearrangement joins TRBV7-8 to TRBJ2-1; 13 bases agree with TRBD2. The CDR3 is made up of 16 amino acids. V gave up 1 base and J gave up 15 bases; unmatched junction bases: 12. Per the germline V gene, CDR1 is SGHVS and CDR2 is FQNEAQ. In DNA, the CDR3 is TGTGCCAGCAGCTTAGTTGTGGGAAGGACTAGCGGGAGACCGTTCTTC. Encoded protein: CASSLVVGRTSGRPFF.

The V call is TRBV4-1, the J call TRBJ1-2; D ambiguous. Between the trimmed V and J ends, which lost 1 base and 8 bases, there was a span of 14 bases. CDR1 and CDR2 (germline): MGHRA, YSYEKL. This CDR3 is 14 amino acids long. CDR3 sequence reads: CASSQVWNTRGYTF. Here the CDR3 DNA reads TGCGCCAGCAGCCAAGTGTGGAATACGAGGGGCTACACCTTC.

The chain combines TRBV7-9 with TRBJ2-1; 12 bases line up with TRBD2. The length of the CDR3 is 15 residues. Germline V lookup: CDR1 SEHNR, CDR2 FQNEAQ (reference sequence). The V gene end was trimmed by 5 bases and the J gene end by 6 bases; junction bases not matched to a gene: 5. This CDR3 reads CASSPRTSGTNEQFF. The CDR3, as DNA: TGTGCCAGCAGCCCTCGGACTAGCGGGACCAATGAGCAGTTCTTC.

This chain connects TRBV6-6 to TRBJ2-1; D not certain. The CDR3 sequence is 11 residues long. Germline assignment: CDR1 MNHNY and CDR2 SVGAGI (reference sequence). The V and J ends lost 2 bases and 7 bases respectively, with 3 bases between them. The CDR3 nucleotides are TGTGCCAGCAGTTACGCTAATGAGCAGTTCTTC. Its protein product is CASSYANEQFF.

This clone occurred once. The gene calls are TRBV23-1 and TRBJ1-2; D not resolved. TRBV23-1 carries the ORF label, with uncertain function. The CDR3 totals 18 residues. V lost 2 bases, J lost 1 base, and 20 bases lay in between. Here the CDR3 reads CASSQKDLPKDLNYGYTF. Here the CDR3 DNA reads TGCGCCAGCAGTCAAAAAGATTTACCTAAAGACCTTAACTATGGCTACACCTTC.

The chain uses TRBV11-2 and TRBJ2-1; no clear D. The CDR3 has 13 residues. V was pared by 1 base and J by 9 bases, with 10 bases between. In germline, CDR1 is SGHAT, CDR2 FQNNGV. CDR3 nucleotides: TGTGCCAGCAGCTTAGGCGGACGAATTGAGCAGTTCTTC. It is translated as CASSLGGRIEQFF.

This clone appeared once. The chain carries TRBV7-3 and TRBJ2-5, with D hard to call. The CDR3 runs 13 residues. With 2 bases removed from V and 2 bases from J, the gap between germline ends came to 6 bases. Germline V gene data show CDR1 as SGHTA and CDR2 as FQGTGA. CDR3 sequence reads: CASSLWDQETQYF. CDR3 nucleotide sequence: TGTGCCAGCAGCTTATGGGATCAAGAGACCCAGTACTTC. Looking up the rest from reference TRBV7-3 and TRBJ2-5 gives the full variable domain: GAGVSQTPSNKVTEKGKYVELRCDPISGHTALYWYRQSLGQGPEFLIYFQGTGAADDSGLPNDRFFAVRPEGSVSTLKIQRTERGDSAVYLCASSLWDQETQYFGPGTRLLVL.

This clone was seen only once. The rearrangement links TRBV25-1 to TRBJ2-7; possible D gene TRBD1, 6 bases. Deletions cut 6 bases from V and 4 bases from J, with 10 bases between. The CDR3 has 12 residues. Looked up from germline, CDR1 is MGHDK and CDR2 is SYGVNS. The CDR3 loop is CASSQTGYEQYF. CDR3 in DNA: TGTGCCAGCAGCCAGACAGGATACGAGCAGTACTTC.

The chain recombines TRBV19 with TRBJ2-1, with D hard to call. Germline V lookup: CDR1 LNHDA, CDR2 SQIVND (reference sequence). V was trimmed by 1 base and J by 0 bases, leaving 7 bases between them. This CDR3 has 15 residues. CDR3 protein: CASSIGGVSYNEQFF. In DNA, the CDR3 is TGTGCCAGTAGTATAGGTGGGGTCTCCTACAATGAGCAGTTCTTC.